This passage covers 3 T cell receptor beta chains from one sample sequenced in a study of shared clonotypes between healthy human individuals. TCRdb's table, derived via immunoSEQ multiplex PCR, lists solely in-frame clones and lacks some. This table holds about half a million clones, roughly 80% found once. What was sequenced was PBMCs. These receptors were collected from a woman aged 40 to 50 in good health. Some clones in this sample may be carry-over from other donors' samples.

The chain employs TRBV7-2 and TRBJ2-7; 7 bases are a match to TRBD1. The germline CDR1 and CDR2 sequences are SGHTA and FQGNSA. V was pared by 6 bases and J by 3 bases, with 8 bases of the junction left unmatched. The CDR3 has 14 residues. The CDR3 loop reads CASSIRDSIYEQYF. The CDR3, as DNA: TGTGCCAGCAGTATCCGGGACAGTATCTACGAGCAGTACTTC.

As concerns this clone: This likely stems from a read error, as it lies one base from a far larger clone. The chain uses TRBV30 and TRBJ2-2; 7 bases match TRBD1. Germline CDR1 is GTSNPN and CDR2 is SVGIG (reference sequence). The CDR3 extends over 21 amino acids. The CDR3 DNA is TGTACCTGGAGTGTATTTCCGGGACAGCTGATAACGGAAGCGAACACCGGGGAGCTGTTTTTT. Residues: CTWSVFPGQLITEANTGELFF.

The DNA of the CDR3 is TGCGCCAGCAGCCTCAGGGCGGGGGCCTACGAGCAGTACTTC. As protein: CASSLRAGAYEQYF. The chain carries TRBV4-3 and TRBJ2-7; 7 nucleotides line up with TRBD2. This CDR3 contains 14 residues. Germline V gene sequence: CDR1 LGHNA, CDR2 YSLEER. The junction had 5 bases not matched to a gene; V was cut back by 4 bases and J by 2 bases.